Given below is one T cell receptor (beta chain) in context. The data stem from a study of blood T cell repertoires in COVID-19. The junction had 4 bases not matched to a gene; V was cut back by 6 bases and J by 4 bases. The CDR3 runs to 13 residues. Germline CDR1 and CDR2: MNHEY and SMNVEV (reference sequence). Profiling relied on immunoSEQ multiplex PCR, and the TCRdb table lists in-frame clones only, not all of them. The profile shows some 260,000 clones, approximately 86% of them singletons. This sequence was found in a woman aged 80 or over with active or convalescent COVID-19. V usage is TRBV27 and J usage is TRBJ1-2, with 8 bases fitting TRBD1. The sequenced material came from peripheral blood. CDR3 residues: CASRPGQAYGYTF. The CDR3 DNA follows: TGTGCCAGCAGGCCGGGACAGGCCTATGGCTACACCTTC.